The clone carrying this T cell receptor (beta chain) was seen just once. These data are taken from a study of Ad26.COV2.S vaccination and SARS-CoV-2 variants. Study-wide background: Ad26.COV2.S, an intramuscular injection, was given once or twice 56 days apart.

The CDR3 loop spans 16 amino acids. CDR1 and CDR2 from the germline V gene are MNHEY and SVGEGT. With 0 bases clipped from V and 15 bases from J, the junction kept 15 bases outside the gene matches. Method: immunoSEQ multiplex PCR; TCRdb's copy keeps in-frame clones and lacks some. The profile shows around 300,000 clones, 88% of them singletons. Treatment specified: some 20 received Ad26.COV2.S at low or high dose, single or two shots; about 5 received placebo; per-sample allocation not given. Vaccine and placebo recipients were sampled on day 63 after the first injection. The rearrangement joins TRBV6-2 or TRBV6-3 to TRBJ2-1; 9 nucleotides align to TRBD2. The TCR sequence derives from a person between 18 and 65 years old who received the Ad26.COV2.S COVID-19 vaccine or a placebo. The sample here was peripheral blood, taken in a trial of Ad26.COV2.S vaccine versus placebo. The CDR3 DNA sequence: TGTGCCAGCAGTTACTCGAGGGGGACTAGCTCCAAAATATTGTTCTTC. It is translated as CASSYSRGTSSKILFF.